The clone carrying this T cell receptor (beta chain) was observed at least ten times. Its antigen remains unidentified. The sample belongs to a study of CD8 T cells in ankylosing spondylitis. Findings of the study overall: Significantly higher representation of disease-linked clones was reported for matched ankylosing spondylitis synovial fluid.

Libraries for TCR beta were made by quantitative 5'-RACE with molecular barcodes. TCRdb fed the 5' RACE reads into MiXCR, producing one record per CDR3 protein. Of some 140,000 distinct CDR3 sequences in the sample, roughly 8.8% were seen once. The CDR3 totals 14 residues. Germline V gene lookup returns CDR1 SGHAT and CDR2 FQDESV (reference sequence). Trimming took off 0 bases at V and 4 bases at J, with 9 bases between the two ends. Sequencing was carried out using synovial fluid, either unsorted or a sorted T cell fraction (not recorded which). This sequence was found in a male donor with ankylosing spondylitis. The chain uses TRBV11-1 and TRBJ1-1; possible D gene TRBD1, 6 bases. CDR3 residues: CASSLARGATEAFF. The CDR3, as DNA: TGTGCCAGCAGCTTAGCCAGGGGAGCCACTGAAGCTTTCTTT.